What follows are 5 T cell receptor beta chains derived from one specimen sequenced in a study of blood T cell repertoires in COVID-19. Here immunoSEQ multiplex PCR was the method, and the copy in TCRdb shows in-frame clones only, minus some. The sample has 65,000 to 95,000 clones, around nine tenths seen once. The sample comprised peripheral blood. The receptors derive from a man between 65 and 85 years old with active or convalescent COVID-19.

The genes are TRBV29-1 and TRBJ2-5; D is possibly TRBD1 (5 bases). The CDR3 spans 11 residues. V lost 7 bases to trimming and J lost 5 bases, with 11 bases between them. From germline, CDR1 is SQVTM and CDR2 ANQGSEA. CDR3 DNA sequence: TGCAGCGCGAGCAGGGATGAGACCCAGTACTTC. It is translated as CSASRDETQYF.

This CDR3 is CSGGQLQETQYF. CDR3 sequence (DNA): TGCAGCGGGGGACAGCTCCAAGAGACCCAGTACTTC. The rearrangement joins TRBV29-1 to TRBJ2-5; 7 bases align to TRBD1. CDR3 size: 12 residues. The germline V gene has CDR1 SQVTM and CDR2 ANQGSEA. V lost 7 bases, J lost 1 base, and 3 bases stayed unmatched.

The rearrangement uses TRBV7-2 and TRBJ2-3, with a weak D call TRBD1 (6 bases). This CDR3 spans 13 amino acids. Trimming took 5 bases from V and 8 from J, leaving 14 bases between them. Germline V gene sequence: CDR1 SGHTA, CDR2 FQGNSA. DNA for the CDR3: TGTGCCAGCAGCCCTCGGGACATCGTTACGCAGTATTTT. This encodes CASSPRDIVTQYF.

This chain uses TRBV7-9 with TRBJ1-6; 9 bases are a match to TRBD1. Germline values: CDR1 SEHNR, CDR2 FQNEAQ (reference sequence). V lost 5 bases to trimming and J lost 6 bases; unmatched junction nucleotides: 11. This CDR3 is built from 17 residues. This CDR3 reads CASSIGTGHGFNSPLHF. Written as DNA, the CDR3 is TGTGCCAGCAGCATTGGGACAGGGCACGGTTTTAATTCACCCCTCCACTTT.

CDR3 amino acids: CASSYSRAGEAGELFF. Written as DNA, the CDR3 is TGTGCCAGCAGTTACTCTAGGGCGGGAGAGGCCGGGGAGCTGTTTTTT. This sequence joins TRBV6-5 and TRBJ2-2, with TRBD2 matching over 7 bases. Germline CDR1 and CDR2: MNHEY and SVGAGI. The CDR3 has 16 amino acids. The trim removed 0 bases at V and 6 bases at J, leaving 7 bases unmatched.